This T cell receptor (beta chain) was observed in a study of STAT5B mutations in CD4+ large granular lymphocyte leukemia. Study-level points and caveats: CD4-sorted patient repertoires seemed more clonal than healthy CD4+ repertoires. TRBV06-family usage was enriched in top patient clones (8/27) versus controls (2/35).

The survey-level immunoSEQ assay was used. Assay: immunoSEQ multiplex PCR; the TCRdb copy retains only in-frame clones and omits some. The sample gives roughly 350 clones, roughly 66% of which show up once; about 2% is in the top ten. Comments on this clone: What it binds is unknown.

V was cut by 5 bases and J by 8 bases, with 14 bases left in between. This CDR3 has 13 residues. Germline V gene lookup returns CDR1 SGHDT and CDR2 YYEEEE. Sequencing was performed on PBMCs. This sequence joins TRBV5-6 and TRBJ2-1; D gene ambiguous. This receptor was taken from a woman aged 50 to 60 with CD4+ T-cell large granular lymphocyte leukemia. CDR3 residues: CASSQDPSDEQFF. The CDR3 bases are TGTGCCAGCAGTCAAGACCCCTCCGATGAGCAGTTCTTC. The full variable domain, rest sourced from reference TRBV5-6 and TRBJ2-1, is DAGVTQSPTHLIKTRGQQVTLRCSPKSGHDTVSWYQQALGQGPQFIFQYYEEEERQRGNFPDRFSGHQFPNYSSELNVNALLLGDSALYLCASSQDPSDEQFFGPGTRLTVL.